The clone carrying this TCR beta chain was observed many times. Its antigen is still unknown. Per the germline V gene, CDR1 is MNHEY and CDR2 is SVGEGT. This CDR3 is 12 amino acids long. V dropped 7 bases and J dropped 4 bases, with 10 bases sitting between them. Time point reported: sample taken at primary tumor resection. The data belong to a study of spatial heterogeneity in lung cancer. TCR cDNA molecules each carried a unique molecular identifier. TCRdb re-called the 5' RACE reads with MiXCR, one entry per CDR3 protein. The sample has roughly 10,000 distinct CDR3 sequences, 9% to 15% seen once. Findings and limits, study-wide: It was found that expanded intratumoral alpha and beta TCR counts tracked tumor mutation counts.

The chain joins TRBV6-2 or TRBV6-3 to TRBJ1-2; D is unclear. This receptor was taken from a male donor with early-stage non-small cell lung cancer. The specimen was lung tumor tissue, collected at surgery. The CDR3 DNA sequence: TGTGCCAGCAATCCGGCTGGCTATGGCTACACCTTC. Translation: CASNPAGYGYTF.